This T cell receptor (beta chain) was recovered during a study of identical twins. V was shortened by 3 bases and J by 8 bases, with 14 bases between the two germline ends. Germline lookup yields CDR1 SGHNT and CDR2 YYREEE (reference sequence). The CDR3 length is 13 residues. This clonotype occurred a few times. What it binds is unknown. Study-level findings and limits: Surplus twin overlap in beta out-of-frame sequences was less pronounced.

TCRdb fed the 5' RACE reads into MiXCR, producing one record per CDR3 protein. The sample yields more than 400,000 distinct CDR3 sequences, approximately 14% seen once. These data also formed part of another study, on yellow fever vaccine responses in identical twins.

The clonotype comes from a woman younger than 35 in good health. The source material was CD4+ T cells sorted from blood. The chain recombines TRBV5-4 with TRBJ1-2; TRBD1 might be the D (5 bases). CDR3 residues: CASSSDQGGGYTF. Here the CDR3 DNA reads TGTGCCAGCAGCTCAGACCAGGGTGGAGGCTACACCTTC.